This is a list of T cell receptor beta chains from one sample in a study of shared clonotypes between healthy human individuals. Produced via immunoSEQ multiplex PCR; TCRdb's table is partial and in-frame only. The sample yields about 1.1 million clones, approximately 80% seen once. Sequencing was carried out using memory CD4+ T cells from PBMCs. Source of these receptors: a man aged 18 to 30 in good health. Some clones in this sample may be carry-over from other donors' samples. Both conserved end residues are part of each CDR3. Each record gives: V gene, D gene, J gene, clone size, CDR3 DNA, CDR3 protein. D genes are given only for firm matches. Part of the rows lack a size; the others show once, few, many or a class for expanded clones.

TRBV5-1,TRBD2,TRBJ2-7,.,TGCGCCAGCAGCTTGAGTAGCGGGAGTGTTTTCCGCGTGGGCGAGCAGTACTTC,CASSLSSGSVFRVGEQYF
TRBV7-2,TRBD2,TRBJ2-1,.,TGTGCCAGCAGCCCGAGCACTAGCGGCGAGCAGTTCTTC,CASSPSTSGEQFF
TRBV7-8,TRBD1,TRBJ1-2,.,TGTGCCAGCAGCTTAGGGGACAGGGGTCGAGGCTATGGCTACACCTTC,CASSLGDRGRGYGYTF
TRBV30,.,TRBJ1-2,.,TGTGCCTGGAGTGACACACTTGGCTACACCTTC,CAWSDTLGYTF
TRBV28,TRBD1,TRBJ2-5,.,TGTGCCAGCAGTTCCCCCCGTGGGGACAGGGTGGCGGGCCAAGAGACCCAGTACTTC,CASSSPRGDRVAGQETQYF
TRBV7-2,.,TRBJ2-5,.,TGTGCCAGCAGCTTAAGCCCAGCTCAAGAGACCCAGTACTTC,CASSLSPAQETQYF
TRBV7-2,.,TRBJ1-2,.,TGTGCCAGCAGCTTAGGGGCGATTTCGTACGGGTACACCTTC,CASSLGAISYGYTF
TRBV25-1,.,TRBJ1-4,.,TGTGCCAGCAGTGAATTAGGAGAGGGATGGGAAAAACTGTTTTTT,CASSELGEGWEKLFF
TRBV4-1,.,TRBJ1-2,.,TGCGCCAGCAGCCAAGACAGGGCGGAAGCGTGGAAGCGTCTTTTCTATGGCTACACCTTC,CASSQDRAEAWKRLFYGYTF
TRBV19,TRBD1,TRBJ1-5,once,TGTGCCAGTAGTGACCCAAAACAGGGGGTGGGGCAGCCCCAGCATTTT,CASSDPKQGVGQPQHF
TRBV18,.,TRBJ1-1,.,TGTGCCAGCTCCCAAAGACCCACAGAAGAAGCTTTCTTT,CASSQRPTEEAFF
TRBV19,TRBD2,TRBJ2-1,many,TGTGCCAGTAGCACTAGCGGGACCTACAATGAGCAGTTCTTC,CASSTSGTYNEQFF
TRBV18,.,TRBJ2-1,few,TGTGCCAGCTCACCAGAATCTTACAATGAGCAGTTCTTC,CASSPESYNEQFF
TRBV28,TRBD2,TRBJ2-3,.,TGTGCCAGCAGTTTAACGGGACTAGCGGGAGGGGGTACGCAGTATTTT,CASSLTGLAGGGTQYF
TRBV25-1,TRBD2,TRBJ2-1,.,TGTGCCAGCAGTAGGGGACTAGTGATCGCCGATGAGCAGTTCTTC,CASSRGLVIADEQFF
TRBV11-2,TRBD2,TRBJ2-2,.,TGTGCCAGCAGCTTATCCTCTTTAGCGGGAGCTACCGGGGAGCTGTTTTTT,CASSLSSLAGATGELFF
TRBV14,.,TRBJ1-1,.,TGTGCCAGCAGCCGACTTGTCGCGGGGTCGCTGAACACTGAAGCTTTCTTT,CASSRLVAGSLNTEAFF
TRBV2,.,TRBJ1-1,.,TGTGCCAGCAGACAGGATATTAGGATCACTGAAGCTTTCTTT,CASRQDIRITEAFF
TRBV5-4,TRBD2,TRBJ2-7,.,TGTGCCAGCAGCACTGGGACTAGCGGGCCCTACGAGCAGTACTTC,CASSTGTSGPYEQYF
TRBV2,.,TRBJ1-2,.,TGTGCCAGCAGTTCCAGGGAATATGGCTACACCTTC,CASSSREYGYTF
TRBV5-1,.,TRBJ2-5,once,TGCGCCAGCAGCTTGGACAGTTCGGGGGAGACCCAGTACTTC,CASSLDSSGETQYF
TRBV5-1,TRBD1,TRBJ2-7,.,TGCGCCAGCAGCTTACAGGGGGGCTACGAGCAGTACTTC,CASSLQGGYEQYF
TRBV7-3,TRBD2,TRBJ2-1,.,TGTGCCAGCAGCTTAATCAGCGGGACTCACAATGAGCAGTTCTTC,CASSLISGTHNEQFF
TRBV4-3,.,TRBJ2-1,.,TGCGCCAGCAGCCAATGGGCCCCTTCCTACAATGAGCAGTTCTTC,CASSQWAPSYNEQFF
TRBV5-1,.,TRBJ2-7,.,TGCGCCAGCAGTGACTCCTACGAGCAGTACTTC,CASSDSYEQYF
TRBV19,TRBD1,TRBJ2-1,.,TGTGCCAGTAGTCCCAATCGACAGGGAAGGAATGAGCAGTTCTTC,CASSPNRQGRNEQFF
TRBV18,.,TRBJ2-3,few,TGTGCCAGCTCACTCACAGATACGCAGTATTTT,CASSLTDTQYF
TRBV5-4,TRBD2,TRBJ2-6,once,TGTGCCAGCAGCCCAGGACTAGCGGGACGCTCTGGGGCCAACGTCCTGACTTTC,CASSPGLAGRSGANVLTF
TRBV11-3,.,TRBJ2-5,.,TGTGCCAGCAGCCTCCCGGGTCAAGAGACCCAGTACTTC,CASSLPGQETQYF
TRBV6-5,.,TRBJ2-7,once,TGTGCCAGCAGTTATAGGCCCCCCGGAGAATCTTACGAGCAGTACTTC,CASSYRPPGESYEQYF
TRBV28,TRBD1,TRBJ2-7,.,TGTGCCAGCAGTTTATTTGGAGGGACAGGGGAGGAGCAGTACTTC,CASSLFGGTGEEQYF
TRBV20-1,.,TRBJ2-5,few,TGCAGTGCTAGACTACCAGAGACCCAGTACTTC,CSARLPETQYF
TRBV19,TRBD1,TRBJ1-1,few,TGTGCCAGTACTATTCTATTCGCCTCGGACAGGGCTAACACTGAAGCTTTCTTT,CASTILFASDRANTEAFF
TRBV7-2,.,TRBJ1-1,.,TGTGCCAGCAGCCCTCGAGGGGCTTGGACTGAAGCTTTCTTT,CASSPRGAWTEAFF
TRBV9,.,TRBJ1-3,few,TGTGCCAGCAGCGGACGGACAGCCTCTGGAAACACCATATATTTT,CASSGRTASGNTIYF
TRBV13,TRBD1,TRBJ1-4,.,TGTGCCAGCAGCGGATGGGACAGGGAGGACGGACTGTTTTTT,CASSGWDREDGLFF
TRBV7-3,.,TRBJ2-4,.,TGTGCCAGCAGCTTAAGCTCCGGAGGGTCCCCCAAAAACATTCAGTACTTC,CASSLSSGGSPKNIQYF
TRBV19,TRBD2,TRBJ2-3,.,TGTGCCAGTAAGGCGGGAGGGGTACATACGCAGTATTTT,CASKAGGVHTQYF
TRBV9,.,TRBJ1-1,.,TGTGCCAGCAGCGCCCAGGGACATAACACTGAAGCTTTCTTT,CASSAQGHNTEAFF
TRBV15,.,TRBJ1-1,many,TGTGCCACCAGCAGAGATCTGGACAGAGAAGCTTTCTTT,CATSRDLDREAFF
TRBV28,TRBD2,TRBJ2-7,.,TGTGCCAGCAGTCAAGGACTAGCGGGAGACGAGCAGTACTTC,CASSQGLAGDEQYF
TRBV7-2,.,TRBJ1-3,.,TGTGCCAGCAGCTTAGTAGTGGGCCCTGGAAACACCATATATTTT,CASSLVVGPGNTIYF
TRBV19,.,TRBJ2-1,.,TGTGCCAGTAGTAGCCGCGGGCACGACAATGAGCAGTTCTTC,CASSSRGHDNEQFF
TRBV6-5,TRBD1,TRBJ2-3,once,TGTGCCAGCAGTTACGACAGGGTGGGCCCAGATACGCAGTATTTT,CASSYDRVGPDTQYF
TRBV7-2,TRBD2,TRBJ2-7,.,TGTGCCAGCAGCTGGACTAGCGGGAGGAACGAGCAGTACTTC,CASSWTSGRNEQYF
TRBV2,.,TRBJ2-1,.,TGTGCCACTACTAGTTACAATGAGCAGTTCTTC,CATTSYNEQFF
TRBV28,.,TRBJ1-3,.,TGTGCCAGCAGTTTATCCCTCGGGGTCCGGAGCTCTGGAAACACCATATATTTT,CASSLSLGVRSSGNTIYF
TRBV6-4,.,TRBJ2-4,once,TGTGCCAGCAAGCCACCGAGCATTCAGTACTTC,CASKPPSIQYF
TRBV6-1,.,TRBJ1-2,.,TGTGCCAGCAGTGAAACAGGGATCTATGGCTACACCTTC,CASSETGIYGYTF